The table lists the clone carrying this TCR beta chain with a few counts. Its antigen is still unknown. The CDR3 covers 15 residues. CDR1 is LGHNA and CDR2 is YSLEER in the germline V gene. V lost 4 bases and J lost 1, with 13 bases in between. The sample is drawn from a study of response to subunit inactivated influenza vaccine. Findings and caveats of the study: The authors suggested that every seasonal influenza vaccination recruits few new T cells.

TCRdb re-called the RT-PCR reads with MiXCR, one entry per CDR3 protein. The sample carries hundreds of thousands of distinct CDR3 sequences, 20% to 25% recorded once. The V gene is TRBV4-3, the J gene TRBJ1-1, with D hard to call. The receptor comes from a man aged 50 to 69 who received an inactivated influenza vaccine. The material was PBMCs from blood, obtained approximately 20 months after vaccination. The CDR3 loop is CASSLEGRANTEAFF. The CDR3 nucleotides read TGCGCCAGCAGCCTGGAAGGAAGGGCGAACACTGAAGCTTTCTTT.